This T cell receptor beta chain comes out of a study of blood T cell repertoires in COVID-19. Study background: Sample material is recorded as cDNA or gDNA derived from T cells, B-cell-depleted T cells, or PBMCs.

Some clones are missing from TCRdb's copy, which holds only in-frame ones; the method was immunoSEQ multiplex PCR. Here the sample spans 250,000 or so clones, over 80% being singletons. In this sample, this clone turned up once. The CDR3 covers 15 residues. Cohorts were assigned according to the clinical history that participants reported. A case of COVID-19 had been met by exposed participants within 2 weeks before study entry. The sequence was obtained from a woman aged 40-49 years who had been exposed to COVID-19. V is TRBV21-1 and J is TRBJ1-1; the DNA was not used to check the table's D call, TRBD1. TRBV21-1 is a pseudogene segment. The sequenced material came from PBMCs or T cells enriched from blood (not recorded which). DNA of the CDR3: TGTGCCAGCAGCAAAGTTGGGACAGGGGGCTTGGGGGCTTTCTTT. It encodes CASSKVGTGGLGAFF.